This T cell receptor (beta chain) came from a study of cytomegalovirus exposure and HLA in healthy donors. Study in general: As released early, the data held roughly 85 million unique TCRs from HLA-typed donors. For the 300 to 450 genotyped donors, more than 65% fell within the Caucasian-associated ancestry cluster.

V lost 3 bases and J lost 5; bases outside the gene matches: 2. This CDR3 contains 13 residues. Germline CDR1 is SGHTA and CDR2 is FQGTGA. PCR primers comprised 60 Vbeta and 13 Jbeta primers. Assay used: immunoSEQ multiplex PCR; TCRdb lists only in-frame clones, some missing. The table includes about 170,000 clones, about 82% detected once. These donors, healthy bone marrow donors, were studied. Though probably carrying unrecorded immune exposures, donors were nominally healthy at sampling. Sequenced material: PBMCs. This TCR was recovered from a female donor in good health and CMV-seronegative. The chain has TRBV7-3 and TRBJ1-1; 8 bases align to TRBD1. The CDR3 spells CASSFNRGTEAFF. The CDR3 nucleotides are TGTGCCAGCAGCTTCAACAGGGGGACTGAAGCTTTCTTT.